Listed here are 16 T cell receptor beta chains from one sample, sequenced in a study of cytomegalovirus exposure and HLA in healthy donors. The primer mix had 60 Vbeta and 13 Jbeta primers. This table comes from immunoSEQ multiplex PCR, and its TCRdb copy is limited to in-frame clones, with some not included. Of approximately 92,000 clones listed, roughly 80% are singletons. The source material was PBMCs. The receptors shown here come from a girl aged 2-9 years in good health and CMV-seropositive.

This chain connects TRBV29-1 to TRBJ2-3, with 10 bases fitting TRBD2. Germline V gene sequence: CDR1 SQVTM, CDR2 ANQGSEA. With V trimmed by 7 bases and J by 6 bases, 10 bases remained unmatched. The CDR3 runs to 14 residues. The CDR3: CSGTPGLAIDTQYF. The CDR3 DNA reads TGCAGCGGGACCCCGGGACTAGCGATCGATACGCAGTATTTT.

The chain uses TRBV5-1 and TRBJ2-7, with 9 bases fitting TRBD1. Trimming took 4 bases from V and 2 from J; bases not matched to a gene: 13. There are 17 residues in the CDR3. Looked up from germline, CDR1 is SGHRS and CDR2 is YFSETQ. The CDR3 sequence: CASSGTGTGQKPYEQYF. The CDR3 DNA is TGCGCCAGCAGCGGGACCGGGACAGGGCAGAAGCCCTACGAGCAGTACTTC.

CDR3 region: CASSSPTNQPQHF. In DNA, the CDR3 is TGTGCCAGCAGTTCCCCTACCAATCAGCCCCAGCATTTT. The rearrangement joins TRBV28 to TRBJ1-5; no clear D gene. CDR1 is MDHEN and CDR2 is SYDVKM in the germline V gene. The CDR3 spans 13 residues. The ends were cut back, 4 bases at V and 3 bases at J, with 7 bases in the middle.

This chain joins TRBV6-5 and TRBJ1-2, with D unresolved. Germline values: CDR1 MNHEY, CDR2 SVGAGI. V was trimmed by 2 bases and J by 2 bases, leaving 9 bases between them. The CDR3 consists of 14 residues. The CDR3 nucleotides read TGTGCCAGCAGTTACAGGTCCGGGAACTATGGCTACACCTTC. It is translated as CASSYRSGNYGYTF.

The chain combines TRBV18 with TRBJ1-3; possibly TRBD1 for D (5 bases). Germline loops: CDR1 KGHSH, CDR2 LQKENI. The length of the CDR3 is 14 residues. Trimming left V 5 bases short and J 2 bases short, with 10 bases between. Here the CDR3 reads CASSGAQTGNTIYF. CDR3 sequence (DNA): TGTGCCAGCTCAGGGGCCCAGACTGGAAACACCATATATTTT.

This clone has just a few counts. The V gene is TRBV7-8, the J gene TRBJ2-3, with TRBD1 matching over 10 bases. The V gene end was trimmed by 1 base and the J gene end by 3 bases; junction bases not matched to a gene: 13. Germline CDR1 SGHVS, CDR2 FQNEAQ. The CDR3 is made up of 19 amino acids. The CDR3 protein is CASSLVMFPGQGLTDTQYF. DNA of the CDR3: TGTGCCAGCAGCTTAGTAATGTTCCCGGGACAGGGGTTAACAGATACGCAGTATTTT.

The sample holds one count of this clone. The genes are TRBV9 and TRBJ2-7, with 14 nucleotides matching TRBD2. The J segment lost 7 bases and the V segment lost 1 base, leaving 7 bases of the junction unmatched. Germline assignment: CDR1 SGDLS and CDR2 YYNGEE. The CDR3 totals 16 residues. The DNA for the CDR3 is TGTGCCAGCAGCGTAAGAGGGACTAGCGGGAGTTGGGAGCAGTACTTC. The encoded protein is CASSVRGTSGSWEQYF.

V gene TRBV5-1 combines with J gene TRBJ2-7; D is possibly TRBD1 (6 bases). From germline, CDR1 is SGHRS and CDR2 YFSETQ. The CDR3 is made up of 14 amino acids. V was trimmed by 4 bases and J by 7 bases, leaving 18 bases between them. The CDR3 spells CASSTSNQRGEQYF. The CDR3 DNA follows: TGCGCCAGCAGCACCTCGAACCAAAGGGGGGAGCAGTACTTC.

The chain links TRBV6-6 to TRBJ1-1, with unresolved D. Germline V gene data show CDR1 as MNHNY and CDR2 as SVGAGI (reference sequence). The CDR3 totals 13 residues. Between the trimmed V and J ends, which lost 6 bases and 1 base, there was a span of 9 bases. CDR3 sequence reads: CASSLTENTEAFF. The CDR3 nucleotides read TGTGCCAGCAGCCTGACTGAGAACACTGAAGCTTTCTTT.

The chain has TRBV19 and TRBJ2-5; 7 nucleotides agree with TRBD2. Losses at the gene ends were 3 bases for V and 4 bases for J; bases not matched to a gene: 5. CDR3 length equals 14 residues. Germline CDR1 and CDR2: LNHDA and SQIVND (reference sequence). CDR3 sequence: CASSISPSGETQYF. The CDR3, as DNA: TGTGCCAGTAGTATTTCCCCTAGCGGAGAGACCCAGTACTTC.

The chain employs TRBV27 and TRBJ2-2; 10 bases are a match to TRBD2. V lost 7 bases and J lost 6; bases outside the gene matches: 5. CDR1 is MNHEY and CDR2 is SMNVEV in the germline V gene (reference sequence). The CDR3 has 14 amino acids. The CDR3 DNA sequence: TGTGCCAGCACTCTAGCGGGAGTGGCCGGGGAGCTGTTTTTT. This codes for CASTLAGVAGELFF.

The chain recombines TRBV7-2 with TRBJ1-5, with D maybe TRBD1 (6 bases). V lost 5 bases, J lost 3 bases, and 17 bases lay in between. The germline gives CDR1 SGHTA, CDR2 FQGNSA. The CDR3 runs 16 residues. This chain's CDR3 is CASSPDGRGANQPQHF. In DNA form, the CDR3 reads TGTGCCAGCAGCCCCGACGGTCGGGGGGCCAATCAGCCCCAGCATTTT.

This clone appeared a few times. The chain recombines TRBV18 with TRBJ2-7; the match to TRBD1 covers 7 bases. The germline CDR1 and CDR2 sequences are KGHSH and LQKENI. V trimming: 3 bases; J trimming: 0 bases; junction bases outside the gene matches: 2. This CDR3 is 14 amino acids long. CDR3 bases: TGTGCCAGCTCACCTCGGGACAGCTCCTACGAGCAGTACTTC. Translation gives CASSPRDSSYEQYF. Full variable domain (outside the CDR3, taken from reference TRBV18 and TRBJ2-7): NAGVMQNPRHLVRRRGQEARLRCSPMKGHSHVYWYRQLPEEGLKFMVYLQKENIIDESGMPKERFSAEFPKEGPSILRIQQVVRGDSAAYFCASSPRDSSYEQYFGPGTRLTVT.

The chain employs TRBV28 and TRBJ1-2; possible D gene TRBD1, 6 bases. Germline V gene sequence: CDR1 MDHEN, CDR2 SYDVKM. CDR3 length equals 12 residues. The V end was cut by 5 bases, the J end by 2 bases, with 6 bases between. The DNA of the CDR3 is TGTGCCAGCAGTACAGGGAACTATGGCTACACCTTC. It is translated as CASSTGNYGYTF.

The chain uses TRBV30 and TRBJ2-2; no clear D. With 5 bases removed from V and 5 bases from J, the gap between germline ends came to 6 bases. From germline, CDR1 is GTSNPN and CDR2 SVGIG (reference sequence). CDR3 length: 11 residues. The CDR3 coding sequence is TGTGCCTGGTCATTGACCGGGGAGCTGTTTTTT. It codes for CAWSLTGELFF.

This clone turned up a few times. V and J are TRBV27 and TRBJ1-1; a weak D match, TRBD1 (6 bases). The CDR3 is made up of 14 amino acids. The germline CDR1 and CDR2 sequences are MNHEY and SMNVEV (reference sequence). The V and J ends lost 6 bases and 7 bases respectively, with 18 bases between them. This CDR3 reads CASRPTLGQSEAFF. The CDR3 DNA reads TGTGCCAGCAGACCCACCCTCGGACAGAGTGAAGCTTTCTTT.